The sequence of this TCR beta chain was determined in a study of blood T cell repertoires in COVID-19 (dated by TCRdb to the early 2020s). About the study as a whole: Samples covering the acute and convalescent phases of COVID-19 were provided by collaborators in the United States, Italy and Spain. The prospective study material was composed of cDNA or gDNA derived from T cells, B-cell-depleted T cells, or PBMCs. The dataset comprised deeply sampled blood TCRbeta repertoires from subjects exposed to, actively infected with, or recovered from COVID-19. The repertoires were made available in a free public database intended to serve as a resource for research on the immune response to SARS-CoV-2. Samples were obtained from the ongoing ImmuneRACE study (first 160 participants) and from approximately 1,200 subjects provided by 6 global collaborators. The sample metadata nearly always contained a de-identified subject ID, COVID-19 status, age in years and sex. HLA class I and class II types, where available, came from metadata supplied by the sample provider rather than from assay-based typing. Overall study outcomes, separate from this receptor: The amount of clinical and demographic metadata varied by source and participant and was provided uncurated.

Participants in the prospective study were aged roughly 18 to 100 years, lived in about two dozen United States geographic areas, and enrolled through a virtual design. In the prospective study, cohorts were assigned on the basis of participant-reported clinical history obtained from a screening survey and a study questionnaire. ImmuneRACE Cohort 3 recovered participants were defined by two consecutive negative NP/OP PCR tests, healthcare professional clearance, or symptom resolution. Mobile phlebotomists in the prospective study collected whole blood, serum and a nasopharyngeal or oropharyngeal swab from every participant. Participants in the prospective study had the option to provide additional blood draws and questionnaires over an approximately 2-month period. Blood samples from the prospective study were shipped frozen or at room temperature prior to DNA extraction. The germline V gene gives CDR1 as SGHNT and CDR2 as YENEEA. V is pruned by 4 bases and J by 9 bases, leaving 5 bases of the junction without a gene match. From the cysteine through the phenylalanine, the CDR3 covers 13 amino acids. The retained sequence is limited to the CDR3, 39 bases, with the frame set at the first base.

TCRbeta CDR3 regions were amplified from genomic DNA using the immunoSEQ Assay, a bias-controlled multiplex PCR. In the paper's pipeline: The number of nucleated cells in each sample was estimated by amplification of reference gene primers within the assay. Sequence reads were collapsed and filtered to measure the absolute abundance of every unique TCRbeta CDR3 rearrangement. For each sample, productive Simpson clonality was calculated as the square root of Simpson's diversity index across productive rearrangements. TCRdb holds this immuneACCESS table with in-frame rearrangements only. Some clones are missing; in checked studies, unresolved V genes explain under half, and the rest has no known cause. From that table come the V and J calls and clone size; the DNA was used to work out D and trimming. The sample includes approximately 200,000 clones, with about 90% observed a single time. The biggest ten clones account for 10% to 14% of the sample.

With respect to this clone: Its cognate antigen has yet to be identified. Per-base qualities were not stored, and no clone one base away is much larger.

The TCR originated in a man younger than 40 who had recovered from COVID-19. The sequence links TRBV11-3 to TRBJ2-1, with 8 central nucleotides matching TRBD1. The sequenced material came from PBMCs or T cells enriched from blood (not recorded which). Here is the DNA: TGTGCCAGCAGCTCCCAAGACAGGGGTGAGCAGTTCTTC. Its coded protein is CASSSQDRGEQFF.